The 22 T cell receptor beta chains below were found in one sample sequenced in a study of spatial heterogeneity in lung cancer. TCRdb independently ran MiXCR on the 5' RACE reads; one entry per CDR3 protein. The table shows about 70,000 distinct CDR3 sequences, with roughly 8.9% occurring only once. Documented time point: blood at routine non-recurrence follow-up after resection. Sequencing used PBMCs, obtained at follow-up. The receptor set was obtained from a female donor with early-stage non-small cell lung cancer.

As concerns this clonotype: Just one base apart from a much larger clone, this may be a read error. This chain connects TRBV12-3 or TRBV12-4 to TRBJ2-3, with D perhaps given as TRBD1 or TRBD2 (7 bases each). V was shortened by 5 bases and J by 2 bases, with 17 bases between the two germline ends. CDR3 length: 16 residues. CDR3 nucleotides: TGTGCCAGCAGTCCCCTCAGGGGGGGGGACACAGATACGCAGTATTTT. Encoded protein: CASSPLRGGDTDTQYF.

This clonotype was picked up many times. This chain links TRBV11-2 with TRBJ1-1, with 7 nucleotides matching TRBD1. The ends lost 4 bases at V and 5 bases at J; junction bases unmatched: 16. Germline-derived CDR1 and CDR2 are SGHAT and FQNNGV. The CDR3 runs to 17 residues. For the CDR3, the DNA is TGTGCCAGCAGCTCCTCCCAGGGACAGAGGAGCGATACTGAAGCTTTCTTT. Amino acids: CASSSSQGQRSDTEAFF.

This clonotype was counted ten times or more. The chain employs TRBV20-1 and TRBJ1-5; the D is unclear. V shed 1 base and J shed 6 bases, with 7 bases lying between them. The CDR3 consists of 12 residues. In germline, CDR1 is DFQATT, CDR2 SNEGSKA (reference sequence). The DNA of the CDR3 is TGCAGTGCTAGAGCGGGCTCTCAGCCCCAGCATTTT. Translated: CSARAGSQPQHF.

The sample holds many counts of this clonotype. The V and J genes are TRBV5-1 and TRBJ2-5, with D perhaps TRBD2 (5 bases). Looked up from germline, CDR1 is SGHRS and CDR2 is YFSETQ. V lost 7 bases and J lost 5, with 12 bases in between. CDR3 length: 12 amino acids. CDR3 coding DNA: TGCGCCAGCCGTCCGGAGGACGAGACCCAGTACTTC. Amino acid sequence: CASRPEDETQYF.

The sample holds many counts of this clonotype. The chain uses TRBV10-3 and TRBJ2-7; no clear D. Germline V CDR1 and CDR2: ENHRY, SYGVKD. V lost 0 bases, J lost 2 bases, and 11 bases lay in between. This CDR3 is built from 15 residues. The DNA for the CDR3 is TGTGCCATCAGTGAGTCTACAGAGAAAACCTACGAGCAGTACTTC. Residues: CAISESTEKTYEQYF.

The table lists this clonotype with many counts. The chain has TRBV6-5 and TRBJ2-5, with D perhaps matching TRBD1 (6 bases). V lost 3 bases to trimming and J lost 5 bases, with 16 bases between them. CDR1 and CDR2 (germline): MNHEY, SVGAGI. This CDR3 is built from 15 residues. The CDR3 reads CASSYTGNWGETQYF. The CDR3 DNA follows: TGTGCCAGCAGTTATACAGGGAACTGGGGGGAGACCCAGTACTTC.

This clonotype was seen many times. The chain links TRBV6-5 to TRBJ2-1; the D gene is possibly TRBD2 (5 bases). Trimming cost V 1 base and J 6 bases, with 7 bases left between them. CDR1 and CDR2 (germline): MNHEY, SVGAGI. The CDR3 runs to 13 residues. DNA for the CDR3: TGTGCCAGCAGTTACTTAGCGAGCAATGAGCAGTTCTTC. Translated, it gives CASSYLASNEQFF.

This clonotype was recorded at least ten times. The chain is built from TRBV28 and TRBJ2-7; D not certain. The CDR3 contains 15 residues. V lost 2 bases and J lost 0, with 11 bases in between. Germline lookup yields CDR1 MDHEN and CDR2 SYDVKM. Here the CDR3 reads CASSLRADGSYEQYF. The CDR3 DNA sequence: TGTGCCAGCAGTTTAAGGGCGGACGGCTCCTACGAGCAGTACTTC.

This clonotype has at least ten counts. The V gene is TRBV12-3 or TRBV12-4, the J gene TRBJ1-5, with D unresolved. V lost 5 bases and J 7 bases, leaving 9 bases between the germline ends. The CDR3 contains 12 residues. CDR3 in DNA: TGTGCCAGCAGTAGAGACACGCAGCCCCAGCATTTT. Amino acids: CASSRDTQPQHF.

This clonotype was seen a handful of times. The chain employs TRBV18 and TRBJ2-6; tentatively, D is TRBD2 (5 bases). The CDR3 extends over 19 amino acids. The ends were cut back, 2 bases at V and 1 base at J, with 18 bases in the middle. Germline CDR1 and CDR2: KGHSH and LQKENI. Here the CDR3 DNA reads TGTGCCAGCTCACCAATTTTAACCCCAGGAGGATCTGGGGCCAACGTCCTGACTTTC. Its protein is CASSPILTPGGSGANVLTF.

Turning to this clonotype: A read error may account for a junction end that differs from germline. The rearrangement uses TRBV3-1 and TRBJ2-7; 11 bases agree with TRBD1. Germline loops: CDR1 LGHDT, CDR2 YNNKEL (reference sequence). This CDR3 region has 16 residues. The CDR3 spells CTSSRIPGQGGYEQYF. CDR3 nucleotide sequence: TGTACCAGCAGCCGAATTCCGGGACAGGGGGGTTACGAGCAGTACTTC.

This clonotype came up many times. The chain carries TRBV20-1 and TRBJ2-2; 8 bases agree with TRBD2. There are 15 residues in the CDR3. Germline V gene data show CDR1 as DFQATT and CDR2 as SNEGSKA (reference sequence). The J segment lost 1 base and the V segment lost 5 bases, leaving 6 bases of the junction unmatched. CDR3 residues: CSASGLAGNTGELFF. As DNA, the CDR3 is TGCAGTGCTTCCGGCCTAGCGGGGAACACCGGGGAGCTGTTTTTT.

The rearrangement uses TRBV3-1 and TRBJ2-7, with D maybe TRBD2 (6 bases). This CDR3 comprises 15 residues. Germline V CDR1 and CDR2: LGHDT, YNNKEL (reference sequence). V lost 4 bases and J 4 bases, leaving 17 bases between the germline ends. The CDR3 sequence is CASSPGAGYGYEQYF. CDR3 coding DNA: TGTGCCAGCAGCCCCGGGGCGGGGTACGGGTACGAGCAGTACTTC.

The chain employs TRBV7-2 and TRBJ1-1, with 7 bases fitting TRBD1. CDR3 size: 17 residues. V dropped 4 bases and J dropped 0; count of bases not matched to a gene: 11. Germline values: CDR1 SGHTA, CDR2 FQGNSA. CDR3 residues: CASSSYTYRGMNTEAFF. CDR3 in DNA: TGTGCCAGCAGCTCATATACTTACAGGGGAATGAACACTGAAGCTTTCTTT.

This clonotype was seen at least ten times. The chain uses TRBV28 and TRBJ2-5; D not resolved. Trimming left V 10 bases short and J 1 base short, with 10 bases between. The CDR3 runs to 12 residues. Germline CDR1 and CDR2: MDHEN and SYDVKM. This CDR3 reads CATRVTQETQYF. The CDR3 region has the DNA TGTGCCACCCGGGTTACCCAAGAGACCCAGTACTTC. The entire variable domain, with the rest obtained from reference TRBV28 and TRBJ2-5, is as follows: DVKVTQSSRYLVKRTGEKVFLECVQDMDHENMFWYRQDPGLGLRLIYFSYDVKMKEKGDIPEGYSVSREKKERFSLILESASTNQTSMYLCATRVTQETQYFGPGTRLLVL.

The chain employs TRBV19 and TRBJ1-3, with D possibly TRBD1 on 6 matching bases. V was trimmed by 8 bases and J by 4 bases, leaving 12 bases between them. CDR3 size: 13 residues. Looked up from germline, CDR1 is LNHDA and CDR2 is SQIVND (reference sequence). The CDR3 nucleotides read TGTGCCAGTGAACAGGGTTTCGGAAACACCATATATTTT. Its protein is CASEQGFGNTIYF.

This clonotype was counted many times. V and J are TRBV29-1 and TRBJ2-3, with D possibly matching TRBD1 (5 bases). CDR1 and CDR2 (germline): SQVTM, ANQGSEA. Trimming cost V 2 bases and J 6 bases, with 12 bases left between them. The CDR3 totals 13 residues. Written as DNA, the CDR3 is TGCAGCGTTGAATCGACAGCCTCGGATACGCAGTATTTT. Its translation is CSVESTASDTQYF.

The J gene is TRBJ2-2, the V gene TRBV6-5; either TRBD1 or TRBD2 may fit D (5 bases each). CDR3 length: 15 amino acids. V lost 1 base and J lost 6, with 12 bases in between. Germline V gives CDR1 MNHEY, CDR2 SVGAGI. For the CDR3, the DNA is TGTGCCAGCAGTTACTGGGGGTCGAGAGCCGGGGAGCTGTTTTTT. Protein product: CASSYWGSRAGELFF.

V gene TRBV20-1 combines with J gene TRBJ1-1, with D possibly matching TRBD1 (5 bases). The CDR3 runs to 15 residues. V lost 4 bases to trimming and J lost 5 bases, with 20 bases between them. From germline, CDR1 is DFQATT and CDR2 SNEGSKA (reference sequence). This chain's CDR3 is CSATPAGGGTTEAFF. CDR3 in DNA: TGCAGTGCTACCCCGGCGGGGGGTGGAACGACTGAAGCTTTCTTT.

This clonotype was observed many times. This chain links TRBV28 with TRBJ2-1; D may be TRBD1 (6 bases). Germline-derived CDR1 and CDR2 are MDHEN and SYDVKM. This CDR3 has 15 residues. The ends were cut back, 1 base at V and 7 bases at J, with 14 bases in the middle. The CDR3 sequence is CASSLLVRGDNEQFF. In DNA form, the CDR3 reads TGTGCCAGCAGTTTATTGGTCAGGGGCGATAATGAGCAGTTCTTC. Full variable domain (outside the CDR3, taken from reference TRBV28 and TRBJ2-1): DVKVTQSSRYLVKRTGEKVFLECVQDMDHENMFWYRQDPGLGLRLIYFSYDVKMKEKGDIPEGYSVSREKKERFSLILESASTNQTSMYLCASSLLVRGDNEQFFGPGTRLTVL.

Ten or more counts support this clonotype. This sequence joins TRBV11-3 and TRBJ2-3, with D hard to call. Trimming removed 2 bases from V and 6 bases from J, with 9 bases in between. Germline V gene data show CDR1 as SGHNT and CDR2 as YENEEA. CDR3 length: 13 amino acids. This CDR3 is CASSLRVRDTQYF. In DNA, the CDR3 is TGTGCCAGCAGCTTACGCGTTCGGGATACGCAGTATTTT.

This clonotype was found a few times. CDR3 sequence reads: CASSLSGTGGYNEQFF. The CDR3 region has the DNA TGTGCCAGCAGCTTATCCGGGACAGGGGGCTACAATGAGCAGTTCTTC. V and J are TRBV7-3 and TRBJ2-1; TRBD1 matches at 11 bases. J gave up 3 bases and V 2 bases, and 3 bases lay outside the gene matches. The CDR3 is 16 residues long. CDR1 and CDR2 from the germline V gene are SGHTA and FQGTGA.